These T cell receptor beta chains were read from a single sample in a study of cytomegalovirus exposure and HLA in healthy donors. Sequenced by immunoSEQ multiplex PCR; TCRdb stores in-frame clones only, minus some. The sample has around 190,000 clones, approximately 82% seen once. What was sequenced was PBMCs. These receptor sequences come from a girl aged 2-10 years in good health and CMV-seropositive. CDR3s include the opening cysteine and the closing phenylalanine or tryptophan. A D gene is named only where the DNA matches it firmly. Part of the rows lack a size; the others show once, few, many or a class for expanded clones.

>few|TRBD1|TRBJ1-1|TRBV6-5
TGTGCCAGCAGTTACTCGACAGGGAGATCTGAAGCTTTCTTT
CASSYSTGRSEAFF
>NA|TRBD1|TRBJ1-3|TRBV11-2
TGTGCCAGCAGCCCAACGGACAGGACGACCGGAAACACCATATATTTT
CASSPTDRTTGNTIYF
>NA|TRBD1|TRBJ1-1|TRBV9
TGTGCCAGCAGCGTCAGACAGGGTCCCGCTGAAGCTTTCTTT
CASSVRQGPAEAFF
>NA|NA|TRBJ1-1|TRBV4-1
TGCGCCAGCAGCCAAGCAGTTAGGGGTTACACTGAAGCTTTCTTT
CASSQAVRGYTEAFF
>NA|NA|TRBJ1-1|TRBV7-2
TGTGCCAGCAGCTTAAACAGGAACACTGAAGCTTTCTTT
CASSLNRNTEAFF
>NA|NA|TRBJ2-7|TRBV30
TGTGCCTGGGGAGGACTCGACGAGCAGTACTTC
CAWGGLDEQYF
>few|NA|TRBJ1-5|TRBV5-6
TGTGCCAGCAGCCCCAGGGGAGAAGGGCCCCAGCATTTT
CASSPRGEGPQHF
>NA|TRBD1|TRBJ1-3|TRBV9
TGTGCCAGCGGGGACAGGGGCACTGGAAACACCATATATTTT
CASGDRGTGNTIYF
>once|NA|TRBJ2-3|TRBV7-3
TGTGCCAGCAGCCAGACTAGGGATGGCACAGATACGCAGTATTTT
CASSQTRDGTDTQYF
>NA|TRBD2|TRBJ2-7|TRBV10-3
TGTGCCATCAGTGATGTAGCGGGACCGGGGGGTCTCGAGCAGTACTTC
CAISDVAGPGGLEQYF
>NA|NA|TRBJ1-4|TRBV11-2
TGTGCCAGCAGCTTATCCCCGGGGGGGTATGAAAAACTGTTTTTT
CASSLSPGGYEKLFF
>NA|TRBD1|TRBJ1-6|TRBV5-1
TGCGCCAGCAGCTTGGGACAGGGGATATCACCCCTCCACTTT
CASSLGQGISPLHF
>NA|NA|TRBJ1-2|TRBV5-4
TGTGCCAGCAGCTTGGGCCTAAACAGGGAGTCCTATGGCTACACCTTC
CASSLGLNRESYGYTF
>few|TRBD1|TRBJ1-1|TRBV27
TGTGCCAGCAGTTTAAGGACAGGCTACACTGAAGCTTTCTTT
CASSLRTGYTEAFF
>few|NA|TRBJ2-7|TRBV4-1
TGCGCCAGCAGCCAAGATGGGGCAGGGCGCCAATCCTACGAGCAGTACTTC
CASSQDGAGRQSYEQYF
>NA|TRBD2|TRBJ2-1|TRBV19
TGTGCCACCCGGACCCATCTAGCGGGAGGAAGGGACAATGAGCAGTTCTTC
CATRTHLAGGRDNEQFF
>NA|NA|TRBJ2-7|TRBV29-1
TGCAGCGCCGTCCGGAGCTACGAGCAGTACTTC
CSAVRSYEQYF
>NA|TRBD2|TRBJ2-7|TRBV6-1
TGTGCCAGCAGTGAAACCCCCGGGACTAGCGGGAGGGCCCGGCAGTACTTC
CASSETPGTSGRARQYF
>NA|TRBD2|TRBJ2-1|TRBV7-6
TGTGCCAGCAGCTATCGGACTAGCGGGAGCTTGGGGACCTACAATGAGCAGTTCTTC
CASSYRTSGSLGTYNEQFF
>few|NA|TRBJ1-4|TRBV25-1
TGTGCCAGCAGTGAAACTAAGGGGACTAATGAAAAACTGTTTTTT
CASSETKGTNEKLFF
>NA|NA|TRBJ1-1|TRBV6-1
TGTGCCAGCAGGCCCTGGGGGGATACTGAAGCTTTCTTT
CASRPWGDTEAFF
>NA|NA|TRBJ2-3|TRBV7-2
TGTGCCAGCAGCTTAGGACTACCCAGCACAGATACGCAGTATTTT
CASSLGLPSTDTQYF
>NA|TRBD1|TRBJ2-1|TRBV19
TGTGCCAGTACAATTGACTCCGGGACAGGGTACAATGAGCAGTTCTTC
CASTIDSGTGYNEQFF
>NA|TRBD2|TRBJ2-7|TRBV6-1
TGTGCCAGCAGTGAAACTAGCGGAGCAAGGTCCGAGCAGTACTTC
CASSETSGARSEQYF
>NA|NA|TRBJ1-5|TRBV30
TGTGCCTGGAGTCGTCGAGTCGGAGGAGATCAGCCCCAGCATTTT
CAWSRRVGGDQPQHF
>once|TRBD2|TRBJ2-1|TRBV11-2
TGTGCCAGCAGCTGGGAGCGGGGGGGGTTCAATGAGCAGTTCTTC
CASSWERGGFNEQFF
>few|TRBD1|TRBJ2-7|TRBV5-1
TGCGCCAGCGGAAAAGACAGGGGGTCCTACGAGCAGTACTTC
CASGKDRGSYEQYF
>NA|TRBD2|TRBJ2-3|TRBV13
TGTGCCAGCAGCTCAAGACTAGCGGTGGATACGCAGTATTTT
CASSSRLAVDTQYF
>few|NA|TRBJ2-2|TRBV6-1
TGTGCCGGAGCCCTGGGGAACACCGGGGAGCTGTTTTTT
CAGALGNTGELFF
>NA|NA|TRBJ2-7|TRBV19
TGTGCCAGTAGTAGGAGGGGGCCCCACGAGCAGTACTTC
CASSRRGPHEQYF
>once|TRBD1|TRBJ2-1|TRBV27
TGTGCCAGCAGTAACCCACAGGGGTACAATGAGCAGTTCTTC
CASSNPQGYNEQFF
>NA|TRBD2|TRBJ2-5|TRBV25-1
TGTGCCAGCAGTGCACGGACTAGCGGGAATGAAGAGACCCAGTACTTC
CASSARTSGNEETQYF
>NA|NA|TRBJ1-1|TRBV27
TGTGCCAGCAGTTTACGATACGGGGGTCCGAACACTGAAGCTTTCTTT
CASSLRYGGPNTEAFF
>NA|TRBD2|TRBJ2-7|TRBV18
TGTGCCAGCTCACCAGCCGGGGCGGGGGACGAGCAGTACTTC
CASSPAGAGDEQYF
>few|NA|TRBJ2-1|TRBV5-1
TGCGCCAGCAGCTTGGCTGCGGAGCGGGAGCAGTTCTTC
CASSLAAEREQFF
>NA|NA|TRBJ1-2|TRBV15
TGTGCCACCAGCAGAGATCGAGGGCAGGGGTGTGGCTACACCTTC
CATSRDRGQGCGYTF
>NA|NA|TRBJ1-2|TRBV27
TGTGCCAGCAGTTTAAAATTTCTCCCAGGCTATGGCTACACCTTC
CASSLKFLPGYGYTF
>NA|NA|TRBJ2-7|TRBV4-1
TGCGCCAGCAGCCAAGTCGACGGAGGGTGCGAGCAGTACTTC
CASSQVDGGCEQYF
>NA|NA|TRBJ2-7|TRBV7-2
TGTGCCAGCAGCTCCTACTACGAGCAGTACTTC
CASSSYYEQYF
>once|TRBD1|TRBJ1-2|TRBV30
TGTGCCTGGAGTCTAGGGACAGGGACCGATGGCTACACCTTC
CAWSLGTGTDGYTF
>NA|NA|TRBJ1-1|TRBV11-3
TGTGCCAGCAGCTTAGCCGTAAACACTGAAGCTTTCTTT
CASSLAVNTEAFF
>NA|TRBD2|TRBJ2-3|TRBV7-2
TGTGCCAGCAGCTTAGGTAGTAGCGGGAGGAATCTCGATACGCAGTATTTT
CASSLGSSGRNLDTQYF
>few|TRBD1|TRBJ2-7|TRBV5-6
TGTGCCAGCAGCCCGGAGAGGGACAGGGGGCAGCTCTACGAGCAGTACTTC
CASSPERDRGQLYEQYF
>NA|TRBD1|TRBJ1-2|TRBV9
TGTGCCAGCAGCTTTCCTCGGACAGGGGACTATGGCTACACCTTC
CASSFPRTGDYGYTF
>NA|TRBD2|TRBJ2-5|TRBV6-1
TGTGCCAGCAGTGAGAGGGCGGGAGGGCAAGAGACCCAGTACTTC
CASSERAGGQETQYF
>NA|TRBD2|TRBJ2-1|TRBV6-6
TGTGCCAGCAGTTACTATAGCGGGAGTAGGGATGAGCAGTTCTTC
CASSYYSGSRDEQFF
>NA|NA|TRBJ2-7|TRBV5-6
TGTGCCAGCAGCTCGCTACTAGTGTCCTACGAGCAGTACTTC
CASSSLLVSYEQYF
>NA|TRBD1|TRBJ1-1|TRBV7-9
TGTGCCAGCAGCTTCGGGGACAGGGTGAACACTGAAGCTTTCTTT
CASSFGDRVNTEAFF
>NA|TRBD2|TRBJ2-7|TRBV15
TGTGCCACCAGCAGAGATCCGGGACTAGCGGCGAACGAGCAGTACTTC
CATSRDPGLAANEQYF
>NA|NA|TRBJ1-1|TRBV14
TGTGCCAGCAGCCCTCAGGGCCGGGAAGCTTTCTTT
CASSPQGREAFF
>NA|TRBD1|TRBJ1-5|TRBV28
TGTGCCAGCAGTGAATCGGGACAGGGAAATCAGCCCCAGCATTTT
CASSESGQGNQPQHF
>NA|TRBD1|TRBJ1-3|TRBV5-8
TGTGCCAGCAGCCCGGACAGGGTTGGAAACACCATATATTTT
CASSPDRVGNTIYF